This T cell receptor (beta chain) was sequenced for a study of CD8 T cells in Susac syndrome. RNA, at roughly 0.45 to 1 ug, was reverse transcribed with random hexamers. TCRdb ran MiXCR on the immunoSEQ multiplex PCR reads and lists one entry per CDR3 protein. Of a few hundred thousand distinct CDR3 sequences listed, about 91% are singletons. The source of this sequence is a human donor with multiple sclerosis. Sequenced input: CD4+ T cells from PBMCs.

This chain's CDR3 is CSAVGDRNNYGYTF. The CDR3 DNA follows: TGCAGCGCCGTCGGGGACAGAAATAACTATGGCTACACCTTC. The chain uses TRBV29-1 and TRBJ1-2, with 7 bases that match TRBD1. The CDR3 runs 14 residues. V gave up 7 bases and J gave up 1 base; unmatched junction bases: 9. Germline CDR1 SQVTM, CDR2 ANQGSEA.